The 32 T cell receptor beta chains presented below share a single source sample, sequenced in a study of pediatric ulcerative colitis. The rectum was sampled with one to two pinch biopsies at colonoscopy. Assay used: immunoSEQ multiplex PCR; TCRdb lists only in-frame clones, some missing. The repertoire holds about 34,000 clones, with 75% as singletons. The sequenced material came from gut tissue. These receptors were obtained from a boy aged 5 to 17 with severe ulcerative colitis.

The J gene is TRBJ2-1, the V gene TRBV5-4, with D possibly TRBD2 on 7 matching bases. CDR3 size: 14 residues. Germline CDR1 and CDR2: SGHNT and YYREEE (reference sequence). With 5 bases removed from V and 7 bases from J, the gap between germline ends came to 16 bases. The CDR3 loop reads CASSPRGAGNEQFF. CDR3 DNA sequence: TGTGCCAGCAGTCCTCGGGGGGCCGGTAATGAGCAGTTCTTC.

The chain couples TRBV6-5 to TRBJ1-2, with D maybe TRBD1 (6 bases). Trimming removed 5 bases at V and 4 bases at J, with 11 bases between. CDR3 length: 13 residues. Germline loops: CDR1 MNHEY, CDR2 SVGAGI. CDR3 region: CASSQGGIYGYTF. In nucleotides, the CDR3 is TGTGCCAGCAGTCAAGGGGGTATCTATGGCTACACCTTC.

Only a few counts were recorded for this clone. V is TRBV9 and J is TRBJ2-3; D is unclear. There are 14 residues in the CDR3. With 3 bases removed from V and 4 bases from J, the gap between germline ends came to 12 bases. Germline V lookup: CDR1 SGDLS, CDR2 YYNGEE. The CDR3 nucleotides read TGTGCCAGCAGCGCCAAGTGGGTTGCAGATACGCAGTATTTT. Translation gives CASSAKWVADTQYF.

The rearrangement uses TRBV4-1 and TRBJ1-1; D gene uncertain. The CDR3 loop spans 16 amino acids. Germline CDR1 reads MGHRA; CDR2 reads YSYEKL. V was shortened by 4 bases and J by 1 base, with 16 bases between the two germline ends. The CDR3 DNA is TGCGCCAGCAGCCCGCCCCCTGGACGGTCGAACACTGAAGCTTTCTTT. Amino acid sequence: CASSPPPGRSNTEAFF.

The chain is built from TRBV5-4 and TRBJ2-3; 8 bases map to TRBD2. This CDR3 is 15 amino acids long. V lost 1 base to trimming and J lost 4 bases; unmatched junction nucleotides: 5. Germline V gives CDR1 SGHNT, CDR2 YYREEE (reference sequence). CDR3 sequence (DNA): TGTGCCAGCAGCTTGCGGGGGGGCCAAGCAGATACGCAGTATTTT. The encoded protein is CASSLRGGQADTQYF.

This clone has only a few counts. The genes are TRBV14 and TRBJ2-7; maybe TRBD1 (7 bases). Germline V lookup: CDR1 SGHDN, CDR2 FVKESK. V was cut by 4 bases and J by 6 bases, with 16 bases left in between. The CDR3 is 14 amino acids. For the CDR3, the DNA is TGTGCCAGCAGCCCGCGACAGGGAGGAGGCGAGCAGTACTTC. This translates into CASSPRQGGGEQYF. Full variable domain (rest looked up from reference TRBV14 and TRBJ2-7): EAGVTQFPSHSVIEKGQTVTLRCDPISGHDNLYWYRRVMGKEIKFLLHFVKESKQDESGMPNNRFLAERTGGTYSTLKVQPAELEDSGVYFCASSPRQGGGEQYFGPGTRLTVT.

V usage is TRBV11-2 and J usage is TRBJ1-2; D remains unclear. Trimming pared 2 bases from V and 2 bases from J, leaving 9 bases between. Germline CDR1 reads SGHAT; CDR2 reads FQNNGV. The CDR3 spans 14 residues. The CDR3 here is CASSLSRTNYGYTF. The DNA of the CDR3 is TGTGCCAGCAGCTTATCCCGCACCAACTATGGCTACACCTTC.

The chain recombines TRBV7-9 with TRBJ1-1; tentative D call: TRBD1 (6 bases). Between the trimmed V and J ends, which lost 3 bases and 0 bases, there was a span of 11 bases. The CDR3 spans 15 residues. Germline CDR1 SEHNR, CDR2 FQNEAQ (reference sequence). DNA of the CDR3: TGTGCCAGCAGCTTTCAACAGGGAATGAACACTGAAGCTTTCTTT. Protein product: CASSFQQGMNTEAFF.

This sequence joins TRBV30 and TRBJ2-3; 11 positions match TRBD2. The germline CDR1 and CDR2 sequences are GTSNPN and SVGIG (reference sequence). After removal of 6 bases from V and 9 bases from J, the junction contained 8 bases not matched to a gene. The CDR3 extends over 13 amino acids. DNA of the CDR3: TGTGCCTGCATGCTAGCGGGGGGTCGCACGCAGTATTTT. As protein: CACMLAGGRTQYF.

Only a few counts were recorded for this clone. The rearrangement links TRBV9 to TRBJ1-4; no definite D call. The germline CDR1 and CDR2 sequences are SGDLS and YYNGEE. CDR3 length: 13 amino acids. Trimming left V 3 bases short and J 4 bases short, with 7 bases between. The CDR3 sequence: CASSAGVNEKLFF. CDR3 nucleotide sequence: TGTGCCAGCAGCGCCGGGGTTAATGAAAAACTGTTTTTT.

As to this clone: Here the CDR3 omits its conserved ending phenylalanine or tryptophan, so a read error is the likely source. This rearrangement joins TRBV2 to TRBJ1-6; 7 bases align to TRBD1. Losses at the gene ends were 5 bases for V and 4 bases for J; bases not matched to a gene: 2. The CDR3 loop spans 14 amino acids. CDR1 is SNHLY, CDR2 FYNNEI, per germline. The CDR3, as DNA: TGTGCCAGCAGTCCGACAGGGTATAATTCACCCCTCCACCTT. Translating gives CASSPTGYNSPLHL.

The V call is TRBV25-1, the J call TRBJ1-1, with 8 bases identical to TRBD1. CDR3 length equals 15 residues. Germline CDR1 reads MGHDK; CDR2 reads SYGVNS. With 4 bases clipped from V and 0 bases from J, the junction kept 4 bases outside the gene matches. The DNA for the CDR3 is TGTGCCAGCAGTGGCAGGGACAGGTTGAACACTGAAGCTTTCTTT. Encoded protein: CASSGRDRLNTEAFF.

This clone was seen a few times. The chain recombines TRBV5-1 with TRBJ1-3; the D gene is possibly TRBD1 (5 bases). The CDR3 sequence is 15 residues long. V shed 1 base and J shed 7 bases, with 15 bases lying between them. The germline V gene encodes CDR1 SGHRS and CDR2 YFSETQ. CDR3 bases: TGCGCCAGCAGCTTGAGGGCGGGGGATGGCAACACCATATATTTT. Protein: CASSLRAGDGNTIYF.

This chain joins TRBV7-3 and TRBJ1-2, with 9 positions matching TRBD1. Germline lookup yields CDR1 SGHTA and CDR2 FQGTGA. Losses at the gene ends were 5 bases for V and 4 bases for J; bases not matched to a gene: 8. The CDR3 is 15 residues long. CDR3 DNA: TGTGCCAGCAGCCCGGGTGGACAGGGGCTCTATGGCTACACCTTC. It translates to CASSPGGQGLYGYTF. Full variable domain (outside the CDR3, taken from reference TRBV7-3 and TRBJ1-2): GAGVSQTPSNKVTEKGKYVELRCDPISGHTALYWYRQSLGQGPEFLIYFQGTGAADDSGLPNDRFFAVRPEGSVSTLKIQRTERGDSAVYLCASSPGGQGLYGYTFGSGTRLTVV.

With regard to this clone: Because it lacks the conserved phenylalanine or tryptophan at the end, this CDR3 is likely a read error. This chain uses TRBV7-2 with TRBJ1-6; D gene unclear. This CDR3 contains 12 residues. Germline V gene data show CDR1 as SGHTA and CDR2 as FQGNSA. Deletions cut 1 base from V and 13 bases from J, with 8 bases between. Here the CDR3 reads CASSLEGSPLHL. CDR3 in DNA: TGTGCCAGCAGCTTAGAAGGTAGTCCCCTCCACCTT.

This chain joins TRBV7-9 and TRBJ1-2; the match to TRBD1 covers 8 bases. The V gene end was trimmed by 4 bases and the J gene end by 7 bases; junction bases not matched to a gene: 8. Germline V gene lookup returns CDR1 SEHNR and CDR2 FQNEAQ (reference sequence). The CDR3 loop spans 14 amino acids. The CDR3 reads CASSSSPGGFGYTF. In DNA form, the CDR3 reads TGTGCCAGCAGCTCGTCTCCAGGGGGCTTTGGCTACACCTTC.

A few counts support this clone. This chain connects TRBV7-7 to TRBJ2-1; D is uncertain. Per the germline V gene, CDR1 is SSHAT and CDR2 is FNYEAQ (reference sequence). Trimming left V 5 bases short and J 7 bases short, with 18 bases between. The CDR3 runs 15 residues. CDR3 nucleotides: TGTGCCAGCAGCCCGACCGGCTTCTTGGTGAATGAGCAGTTCTTC. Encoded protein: CASSPTGFLVNEQFF.

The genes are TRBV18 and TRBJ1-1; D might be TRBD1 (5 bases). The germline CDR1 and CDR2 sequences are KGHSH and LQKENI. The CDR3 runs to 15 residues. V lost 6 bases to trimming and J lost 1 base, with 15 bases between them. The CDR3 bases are TGTGCCAGCTCTCTTTCGACAGCGAGGAACACTGAAGCTTTCTTT. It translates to CASSLSTARNTEAFF.

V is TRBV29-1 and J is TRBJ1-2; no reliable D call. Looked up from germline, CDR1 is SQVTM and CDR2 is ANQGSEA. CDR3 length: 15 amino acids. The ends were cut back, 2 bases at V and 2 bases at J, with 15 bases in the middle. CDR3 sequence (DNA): TGCAGCGTTGAACCTCCCCCACCTGAAAACTATGGCTACACCTTC. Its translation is CSVEPPPPENYGYTF.

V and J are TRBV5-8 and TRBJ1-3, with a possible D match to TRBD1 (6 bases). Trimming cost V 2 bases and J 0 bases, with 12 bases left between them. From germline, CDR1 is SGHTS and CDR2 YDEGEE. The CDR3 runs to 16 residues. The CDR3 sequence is CASSFGQTASGNTIYF. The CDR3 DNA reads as TGTGCCAGCAGCTTTGGACAGACAGCCTCTGGAAACACCATATATTTT.

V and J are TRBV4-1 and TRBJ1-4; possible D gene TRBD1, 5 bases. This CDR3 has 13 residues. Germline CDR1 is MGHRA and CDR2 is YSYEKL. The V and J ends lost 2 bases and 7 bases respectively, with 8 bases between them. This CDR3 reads CASSQLRGEKLFF. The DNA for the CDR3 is TGCGCCAGCAGCCAACTAAGGGGTGAAAAACTGTTTTTT.

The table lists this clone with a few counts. CDR3 amino acids: CASSLQNRGAFF. The CDR3 nucleotides are TGTGCCAGCAGTCTCCAAAACAGGGGAGCTTTCTTT. The chain employs TRBV28 and TRBJ1-1; 7 bases are a match to TRBD1. The trim removed 5 bases at V and 10 bases at J, leaving 7 bases unmatched. CDR3 length equals 12 residues. Germline CDR1 and CDR2: MDHEN and SYDVKM.

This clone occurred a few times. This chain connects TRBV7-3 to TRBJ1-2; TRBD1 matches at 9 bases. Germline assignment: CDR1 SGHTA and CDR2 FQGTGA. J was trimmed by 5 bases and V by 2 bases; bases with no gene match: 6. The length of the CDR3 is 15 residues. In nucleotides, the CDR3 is TGTGCCAGCAGCTTATCGTCACAGGGGGCATATGGCTACACCTTC. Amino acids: CASSLSSQGAYGYTF.

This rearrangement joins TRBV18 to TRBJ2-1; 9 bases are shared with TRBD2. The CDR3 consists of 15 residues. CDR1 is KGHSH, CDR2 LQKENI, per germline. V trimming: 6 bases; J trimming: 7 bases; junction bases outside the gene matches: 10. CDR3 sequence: CASSSERGAWNEQFF. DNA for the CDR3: TGTGCCAGCTCTTCCGAGCGGGGGGCTTGGAATGAGCAGTTCTTC.

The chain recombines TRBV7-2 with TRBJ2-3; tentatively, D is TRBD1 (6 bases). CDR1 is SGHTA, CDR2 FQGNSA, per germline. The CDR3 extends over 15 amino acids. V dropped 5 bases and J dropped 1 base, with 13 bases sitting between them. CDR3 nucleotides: TGTGCCAGCAGCCCTACTGGGGGCCGCACAGATACGCAGTATTTT. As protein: CASSPTGGRTDTQYF. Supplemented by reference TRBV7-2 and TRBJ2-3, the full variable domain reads GAGVSQSPSNKVTEKGKDVELRCDPISGHTALYWYRQSLGQGLEFLIYFQGNSAPDKSGLPSDRFSAERTGGSVSTLTIQRTQQEDSAVYLCASSPTGGRTDTQYFGPGTRLTVL.

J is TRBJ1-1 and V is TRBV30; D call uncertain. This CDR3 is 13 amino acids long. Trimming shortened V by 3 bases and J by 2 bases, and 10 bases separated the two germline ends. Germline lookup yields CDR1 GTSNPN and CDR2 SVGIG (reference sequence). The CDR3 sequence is CAWSDGLNTEAFF. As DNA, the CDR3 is TGTGCCTGGAGCGACGGGTTAAACACTGAAGCTTTCTTT. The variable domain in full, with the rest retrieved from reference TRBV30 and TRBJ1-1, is SQTIHQWPATLVQPVGSPLSLECTVEGTSNPNLYWYRQAAGRGLQLLFYSVGIGQISSEVPQNLSASRPQDRQFILSSKKLLLSDSGFYLCAWSDGLNTEAFFGQGTRLTVV.

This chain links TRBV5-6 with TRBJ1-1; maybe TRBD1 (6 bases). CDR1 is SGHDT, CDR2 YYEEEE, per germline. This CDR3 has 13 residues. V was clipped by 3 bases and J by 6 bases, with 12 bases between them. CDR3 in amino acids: CASSSIGGPEAFF. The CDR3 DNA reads TGTGCCAGCAGCTCAATTGGGGGCCCTGAAGCTTTCTTT.

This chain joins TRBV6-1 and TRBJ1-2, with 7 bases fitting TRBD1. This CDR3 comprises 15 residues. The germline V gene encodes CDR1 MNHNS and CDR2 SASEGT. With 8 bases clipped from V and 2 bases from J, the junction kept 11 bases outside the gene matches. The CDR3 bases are TGTGCCAGCGGCTTGCGGGACAGCAAAAACTATGGCTACACCTTC. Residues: CASGLRDSKNYGYTF.

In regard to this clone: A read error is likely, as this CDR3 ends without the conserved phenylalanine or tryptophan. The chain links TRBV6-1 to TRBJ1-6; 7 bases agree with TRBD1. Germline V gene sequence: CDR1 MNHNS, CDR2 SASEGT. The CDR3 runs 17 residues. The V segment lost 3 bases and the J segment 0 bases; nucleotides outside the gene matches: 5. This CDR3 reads CASSDMTGSSYNSPLHL. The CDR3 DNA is TGTGCCAGCAGTGATATGACAGGGAGCTCCTATAATTCACCCCTCCACCTT.

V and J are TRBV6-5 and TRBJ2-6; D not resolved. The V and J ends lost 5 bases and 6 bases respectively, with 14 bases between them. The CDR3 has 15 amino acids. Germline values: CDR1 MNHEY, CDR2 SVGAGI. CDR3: CASSVDQLKANVLTF. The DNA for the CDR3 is TGTGCCAGCAGTGTGGACCAACTCAAGGCCAACGTCCTGACTTTC.

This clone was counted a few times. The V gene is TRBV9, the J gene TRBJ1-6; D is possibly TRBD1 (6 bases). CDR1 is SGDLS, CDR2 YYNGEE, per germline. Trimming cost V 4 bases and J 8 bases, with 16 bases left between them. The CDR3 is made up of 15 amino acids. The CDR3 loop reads CASSSLGQSHSPLHF. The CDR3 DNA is TGTGCCAGCAGCTCACTTGGACAGTCCCATTCACCCCTCCACTTT.

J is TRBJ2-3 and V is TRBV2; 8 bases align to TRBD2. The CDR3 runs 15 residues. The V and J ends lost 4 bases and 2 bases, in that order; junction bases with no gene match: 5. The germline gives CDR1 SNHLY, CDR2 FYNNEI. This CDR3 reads CASSANSGTTDTQYF. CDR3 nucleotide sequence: TGTGCCAGCAGTGCGAATAGCGGGACCACAGATACGCAGTATTTT.